Included here is one T cell receptor beta chain sequence, with context. The antigen is undetermined. In preparing the TRB cDNA libraries, 5' RACE with UMI labels was used. TCRdb reworked the 5' RACE reads into one entry per CDR3 protein, no DNA. In total, the table holds 100,000 to 150,000 distinct CDR3 sequences. This sample was taken from a study of CXCR3-negative and CXCR3-positive naive CD8 T cells. Overall study findings and caveats: Comparably high diversity was seen in both naive subsets, and much lower diversity in memory CD8+ cells. Naive cells used TRBV-TRBJ genes in much the same way whether CXCR3-negative or CXCR3-positive; memory cells did not. Relative to CXCR3-negative naive cells, CXCR3-positive naive cells had more hydrophobic TRB CDR3s.

Per germline, CDR1 SNHLY and CDR2 FYNNEI. The CDR3 covers 15 residues. Per CD8+ T cell subset, triplicate sorts of 300,000 or so cells each were done. Naive CD8+ T cells displayed a CD45RO-CCR7+CD27+CD95- phenotype. The sample consisted of naive CXCR3+ CD8+ T cells from blood. The subset denotes: CD45RO-CCR7+CD27+CD95- naive CD8+ T cells expressing CXCR3 (TNR3+). The clonotype was recovered from a human donor in good health. Some clones in this sample may be carry-over from other donors' samples. The chain joins TRBV2 to TRBJ2-7; as DNA is missing, the TRBD1 call by TCRdb cannot be tested. This chain's CDR3 is CASSPRQGPIREQYF.